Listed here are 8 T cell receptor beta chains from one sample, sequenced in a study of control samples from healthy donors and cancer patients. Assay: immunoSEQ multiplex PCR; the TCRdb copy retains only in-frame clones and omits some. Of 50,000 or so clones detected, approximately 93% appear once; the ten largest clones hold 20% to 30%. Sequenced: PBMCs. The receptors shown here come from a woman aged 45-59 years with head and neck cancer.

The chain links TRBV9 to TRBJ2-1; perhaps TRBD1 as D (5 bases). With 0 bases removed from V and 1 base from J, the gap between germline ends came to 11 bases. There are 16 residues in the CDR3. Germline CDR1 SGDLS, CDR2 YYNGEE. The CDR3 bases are TGTGCCAGCAGCGTAGAGACAGTCCCATCCTACAATGAGCAGTTCTTC. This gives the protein CASSVETVPSYNEQFF.

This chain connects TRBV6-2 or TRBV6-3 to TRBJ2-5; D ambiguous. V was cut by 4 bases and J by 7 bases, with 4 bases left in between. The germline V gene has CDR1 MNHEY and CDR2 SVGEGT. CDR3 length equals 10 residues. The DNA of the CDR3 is TGTGCCAGCAGTTGGGTGACCCAGTACTTC. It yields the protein CASSWVTQYF.

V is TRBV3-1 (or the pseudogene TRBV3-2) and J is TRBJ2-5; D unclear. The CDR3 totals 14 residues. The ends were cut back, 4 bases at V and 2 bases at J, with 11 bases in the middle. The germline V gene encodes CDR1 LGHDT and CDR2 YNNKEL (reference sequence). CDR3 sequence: CASSPPAVQETQYF. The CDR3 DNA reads TGTGCCAGCAGCCCCCCCGCGGTTCAAGAGACCCAGTACTTC.

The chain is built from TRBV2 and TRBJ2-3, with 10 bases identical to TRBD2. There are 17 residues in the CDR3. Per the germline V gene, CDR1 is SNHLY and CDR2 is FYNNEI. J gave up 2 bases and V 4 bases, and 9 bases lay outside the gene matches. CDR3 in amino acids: CASSAPGLATLTDTQYF. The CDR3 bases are TGTGCCAGCAGTGCACCGGGACTAGCGACCCTCACAGATACGCAGTATTTT.

CDR3 nucleotide sequence: TGTGCCAGCAGCCCTTTGGGAGGGGGGTGGATGAACACTGAAGCTTTCTTT. Its protein is CASSPLGGGWMNTEAFF. This chain joins TRBV9 and TRBJ1-1, with D perhaps TRBD1 (6 bases). V lost 4 bases, J lost 0 bases, and 19 bases lay in between. CDR3 size: 17 residues. Germline lookup yields CDR1 SGDLS and CDR2 YYNGEE. The variable domain in full, completed from reference TRBV9 and TRBJ1-1, reads DSGVTQTPKHLITATGQRVTLRCSPRSGDLSVYWYQQSLDQGLQFLIQYYNGEERAKGNILERFSAQQFPDLHSELNLSSLELGDSALYFCASSPLGGGWMNTEAFFGQGTRLTVV.

The DNA for the CDR3 is TGTGCCAGCTCACGGTGGGGACAGAACACTGAAGCTTTCTTT. Translation: CASSRWGQNTEAFF. V usage is TRBV18 and J usage is TRBJ1-1, with TRBD1 as a possible D gene (6 bases). There are 14 residues in the CDR3. V was shortened by 4 bases and J by 1 base, with 10 bases between the two germline ends. Germline CDR1 reads KGHSH; CDR2 reads LQKENI.

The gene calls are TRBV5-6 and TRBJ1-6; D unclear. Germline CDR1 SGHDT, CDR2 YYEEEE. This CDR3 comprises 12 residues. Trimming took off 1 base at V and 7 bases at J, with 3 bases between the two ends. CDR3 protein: CASSLRNSPLHF. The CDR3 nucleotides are TGTGCCAGCAGCTTGAGGAATTCACCCCTCCACTTT.

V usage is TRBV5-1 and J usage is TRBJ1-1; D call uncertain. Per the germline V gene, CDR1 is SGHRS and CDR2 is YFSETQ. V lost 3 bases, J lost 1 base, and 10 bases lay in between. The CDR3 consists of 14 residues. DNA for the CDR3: TGCGCCAGCAGCTCAACGACGGGGAACACTGAAGCTTTCTTT. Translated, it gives CASSSTTGNTEAFF.